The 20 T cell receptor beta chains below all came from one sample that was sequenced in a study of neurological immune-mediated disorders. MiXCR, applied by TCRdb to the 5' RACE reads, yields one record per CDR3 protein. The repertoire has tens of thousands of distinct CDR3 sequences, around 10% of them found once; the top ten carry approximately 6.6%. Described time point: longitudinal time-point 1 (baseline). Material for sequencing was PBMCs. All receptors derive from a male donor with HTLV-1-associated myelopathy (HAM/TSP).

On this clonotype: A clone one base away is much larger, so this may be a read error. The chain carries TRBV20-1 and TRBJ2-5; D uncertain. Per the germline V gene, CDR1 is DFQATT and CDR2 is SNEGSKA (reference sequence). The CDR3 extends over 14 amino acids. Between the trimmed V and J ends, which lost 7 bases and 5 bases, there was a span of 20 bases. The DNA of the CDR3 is TGCAGTGGGAGACGGGTGGCGGCTTGGGAGACCCAGTACTTC. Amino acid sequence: CSGRRVAAWETQYF.

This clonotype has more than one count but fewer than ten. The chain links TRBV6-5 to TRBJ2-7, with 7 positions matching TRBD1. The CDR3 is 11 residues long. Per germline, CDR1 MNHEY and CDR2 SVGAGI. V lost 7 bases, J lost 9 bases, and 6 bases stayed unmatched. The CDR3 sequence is CASTDRVGQYF. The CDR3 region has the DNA TGTGCCAGCACCGACAGGGTGGGGCAGTACTTC.

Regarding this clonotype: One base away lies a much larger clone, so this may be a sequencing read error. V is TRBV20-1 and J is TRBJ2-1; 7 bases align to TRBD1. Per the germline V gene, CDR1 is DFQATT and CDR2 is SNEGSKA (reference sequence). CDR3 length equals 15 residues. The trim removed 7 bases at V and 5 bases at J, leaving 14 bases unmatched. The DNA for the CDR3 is TGCAGTGATAGTGGGGGACAGTCAGGACACAATGAGCAGTTCTTC. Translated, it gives CSDSGGQSGHNEQFF.

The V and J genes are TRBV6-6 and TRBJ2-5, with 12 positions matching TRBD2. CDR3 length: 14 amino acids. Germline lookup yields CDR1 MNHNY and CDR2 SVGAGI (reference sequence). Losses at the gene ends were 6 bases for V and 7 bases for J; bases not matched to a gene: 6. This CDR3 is CASSGLAGMGTQYF. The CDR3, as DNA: TGTGCCAGCAGCGGACTAGCGGGGATGGGGACCCAGTACTTC.

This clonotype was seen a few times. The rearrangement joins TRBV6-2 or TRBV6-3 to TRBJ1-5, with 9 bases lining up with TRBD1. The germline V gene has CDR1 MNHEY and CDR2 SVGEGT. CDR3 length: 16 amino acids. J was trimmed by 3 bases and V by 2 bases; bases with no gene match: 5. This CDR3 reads CASSYGQGRVNQPQHF. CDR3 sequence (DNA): TGTGCCAGCAGTTACGGACAGGGGAGGGTCAATCAGCCCCAGCATTTT.

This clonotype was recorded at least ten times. For the CDR3, the DNA is TGCGCCAGCAGCTTGACAGATACGCAGTATTTT. Protein: CASSLTDTQYF. The chain combines TRBV5-1 with TRBJ2-3; D is undetermined. CDR1 is SGHRS, CDR2 YFSETQ, per germline. The CDR3 length is 11 residues. The V end lost 1 base, the J end lost 3 bases, and 0 bases lay between the germline ends.

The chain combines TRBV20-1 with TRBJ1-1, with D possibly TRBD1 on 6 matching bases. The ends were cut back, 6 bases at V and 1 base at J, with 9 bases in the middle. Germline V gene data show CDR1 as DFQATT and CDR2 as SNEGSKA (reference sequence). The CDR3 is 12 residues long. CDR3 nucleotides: TGCAGTGCCCCGGACAGGAACACTGAAGCTTTCTTT. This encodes CSAPDRNTEAFF.

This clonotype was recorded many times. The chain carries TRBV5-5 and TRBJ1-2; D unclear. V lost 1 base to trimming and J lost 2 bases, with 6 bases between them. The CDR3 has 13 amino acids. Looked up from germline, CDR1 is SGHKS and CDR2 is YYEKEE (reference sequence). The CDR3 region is CASSLPGNYGYTF. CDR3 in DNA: TGTGCCAGCAGCTTGCCCGGCAACTATGGCTACACCTTC.

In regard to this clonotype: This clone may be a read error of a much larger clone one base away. The DNA of the CDR3 is TGTGCCAGCTCACCTGACCGAAGACAGGGGCTGGAGACCCAGTACTTC. Its translation: CASSPDRRQGLETQYF. The J gene is TRBJ2-5, the V gene TRBV18, with 8 bases matching TRBD1. Germline V gives CDR1 KGHSH, CDR2 LQKENI. The V gene end was trimmed by 3 bases and the J gene end by 5 bases; junction bases not matched to a gene: 11. The CDR3 consists of 16 residues. The full variable domain, in which reference TRBV18 and TRBJ2-5 provide the parts outside the CDR3, is NAGVMQNPRHLVRRRGQEARLRCSPMKGHSHVYWYRQLPEEGLKFMVYLQKENIIDESGMPKERFSAEFPKEGPSILRIQQVVRGDSAAYFCASSPDRRQGLETQYFGPGTRLLVL.

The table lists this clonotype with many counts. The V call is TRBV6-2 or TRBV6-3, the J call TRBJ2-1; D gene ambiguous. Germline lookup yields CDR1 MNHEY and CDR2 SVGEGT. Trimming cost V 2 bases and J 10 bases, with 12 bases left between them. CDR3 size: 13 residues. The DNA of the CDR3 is TGTGCCAGCAGTTACATTGAAAACCTAGAGCAGTTCTTC. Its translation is CASSYIENLEQFF.

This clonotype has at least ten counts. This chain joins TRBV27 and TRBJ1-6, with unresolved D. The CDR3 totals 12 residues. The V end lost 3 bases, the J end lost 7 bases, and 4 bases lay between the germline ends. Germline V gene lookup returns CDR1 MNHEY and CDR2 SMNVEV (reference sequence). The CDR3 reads CASSFGNSPLHF. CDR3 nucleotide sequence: TGTGCCAGCAGTTTCGGGAATTCACCCCTCCACTTT.

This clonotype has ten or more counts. The DNA for the CDR3 is TGCAGTGCTAGAGGACAGGCGAACTATGGCTACACCTTC. Its translation is CSARGQANYGYTF. This chain connects TRBV20-1 to TRBJ1-2; D might be TRBD1 (6 bases). Germline V gene data show CDR1 as DFQATT and CDR2 as SNEGSKA (reference sequence). The CDR3 consists of 13 residues. Trimming left V 1 base short and J 2 bases short, with 8 bases between.

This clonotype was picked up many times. CDR3 nucleotide sequence: TGCAGTGCTAGGGGACAGGGGGCTGGGTATGGCTACACCTTC. Translation: CSARGQGAGYGYTF. The V gene is TRBV20-1, the J gene TRBJ1-2; 12 bases are shared with TRBD1. Germline CDR1 and CDR2: DFQATT and SNEGSKA (reference sequence). This CDR3 has 14 residues. The V segment lost 3 bases and the J segment 5 bases; nucleotides outside the gene matches: 4.

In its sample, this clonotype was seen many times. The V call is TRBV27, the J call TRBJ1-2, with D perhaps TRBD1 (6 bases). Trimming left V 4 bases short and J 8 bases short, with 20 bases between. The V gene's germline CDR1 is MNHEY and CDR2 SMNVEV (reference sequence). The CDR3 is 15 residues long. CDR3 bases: TGTGCCAGCAGTTCAGCGGACAGACCTTTACTGGGCTACACCTTC. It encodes CASSSADRPLLGYTF.

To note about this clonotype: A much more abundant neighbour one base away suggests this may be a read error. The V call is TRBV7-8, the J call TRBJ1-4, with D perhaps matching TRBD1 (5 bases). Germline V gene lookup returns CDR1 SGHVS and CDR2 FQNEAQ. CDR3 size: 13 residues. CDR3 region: CVSSRGPLEKLFF. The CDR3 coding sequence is TGTGTCAGCAGCCGGGGACCGCTGGAAAAACTGTTTTTT. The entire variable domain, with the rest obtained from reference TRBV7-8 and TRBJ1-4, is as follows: GAGVSQSPRYKVAKRGQDVALRCDPISGHVSLFWYQQALGQGPEFLTYFQNEAQLDKSGLPSDRFFAERPEGSVSTLKIQRTQQEDSAVYLCVSSRGPLEKLFFGSGTQLSVL.

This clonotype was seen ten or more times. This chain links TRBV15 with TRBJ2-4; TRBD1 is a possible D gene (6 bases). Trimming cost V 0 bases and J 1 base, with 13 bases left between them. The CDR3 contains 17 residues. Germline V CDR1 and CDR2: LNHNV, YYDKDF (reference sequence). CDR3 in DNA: TGTGCCACCAGCAGAGAAACAGGGCGTATGGCCAAAAACATTCAGTACTTC. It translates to CATSRETGRMAKNIQYF.

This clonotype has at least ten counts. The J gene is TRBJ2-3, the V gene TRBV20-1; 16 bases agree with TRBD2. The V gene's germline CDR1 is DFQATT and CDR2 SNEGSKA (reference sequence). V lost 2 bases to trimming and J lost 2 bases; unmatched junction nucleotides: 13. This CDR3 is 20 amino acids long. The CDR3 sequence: CSARRGLAGGLRSHTDTQYF. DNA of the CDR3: TGCAGTGCTAGAAGGGGACTAGCGGGGGGGCTGAGGTCACACACAGATACGCAGTATTTT.

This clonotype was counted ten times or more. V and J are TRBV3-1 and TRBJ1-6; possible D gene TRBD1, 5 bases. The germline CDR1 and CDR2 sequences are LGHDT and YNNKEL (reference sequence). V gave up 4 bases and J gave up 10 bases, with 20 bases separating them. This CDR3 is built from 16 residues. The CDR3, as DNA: TGTGCCAGCAGCCCTCCCCCTACGGGGGGTCTATCACCCCTCCACTTT. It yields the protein CASSPPPTGGLSPLHF.

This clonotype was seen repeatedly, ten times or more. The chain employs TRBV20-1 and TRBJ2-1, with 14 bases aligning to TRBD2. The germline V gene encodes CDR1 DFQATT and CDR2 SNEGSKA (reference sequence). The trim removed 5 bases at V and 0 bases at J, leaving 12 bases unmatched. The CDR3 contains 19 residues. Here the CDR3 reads CSAPGGTSGGWGSYNEQFF. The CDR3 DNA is TGCAGTGCTCCAGGGGGGACTAGCGGGGGCTGGGGCTCCTACAATGAGCAGTTCTTC.

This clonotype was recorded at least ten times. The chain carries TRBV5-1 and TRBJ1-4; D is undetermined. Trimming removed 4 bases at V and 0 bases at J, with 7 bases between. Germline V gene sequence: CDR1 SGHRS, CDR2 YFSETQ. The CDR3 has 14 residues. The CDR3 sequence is CASSQDATNEKLFF. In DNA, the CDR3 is TGCGCCAGCAGCCAGGACGCAACTAATGAAAAACTGTTTTTT.